This is a list of T cell receptor beta chains from one sample in a study of T cell responses to AZD1222 COVID-19 vaccine. Assay used: immunoSEQ multiplex PCR; TCRdb lists only in-frame clones, some missing. The table shows 150,000 to 200,000 clones, with around 95% occurring only once. Sequenced here: peripheral blood, sampled on day 0 of AZD1222 vaccination. The origin of the receptors is an adult in good health. CDR3s include the opening cysteine and the closing phenylalanine or tryptophan.

v_call	j_call	cdr3_aa
TRBV19	TRBJ2-5	CASSVAGGETQYF
TRBV6-5	TRBJ1-4	CASSYSMGIGEKLFF
TRBV4-1	TRBJ2-1	CASSKGDNEQFF
TRBV27	TRBJ2-2	CASSNLQAGDTGELFF
TRBV6-5	TRBJ1-1	CASSYASGSTEAFF
TRBV5-5	TRBJ1-2	CASSWFSGGQGPNGYTF
TRBV6-6	TRBJ2-2	CASSFTPSAGRERVTGELFF
TRBV11-2	TRBJ2-1	CASSLGSESSYNEQFF
TRBV5-1	TRBJ1-1	CASSDPRNSPMNTEAFF
TRBV27	TRBJ2-1	CASSSPLGDEQFF
TRBV28	TRBJ1-3	CASRSLRDTIYF
TRBV6-5	TRBJ2-7	CASSPGNTYEQYF
TRBV27	TRBJ2-4	CASRSAGENIQYF
TRBV4-2	TRBJ2-3	CASSQRGGTPTDTQYF
TRBV2	TRBJ1-3	CASTEWGSGNTIYF
TRBV7-9	TRBJ2-1	CASSLGGLGEQFF
TRBV7-3	TRBJ1-3	CASSQNPGNGNTIYF
TRBV18	TRBJ1-6	CASSGPNSPLHF
TRBV7-7	TRBJ2-2	CASSLGTGGSGELFF
TRBV6-5	TRBJ1-1	CASRSRGEAFF
TRBV15	TRBJ1-3	CATSRAGGVAIYF
TRBV20-1	TRBJ1-2	CSARSVYGYTF
TRBV7-8	TRBJ1-5	CASSVARGKGNQPQHF
TRBV6-5	TRBJ1-1	CASSLSSNTEAFF
TRBV28	TRBJ1-1	CAARGLNTEAFF
TRBV28	TRBJ1-5	CASSPWGEGNQPQHF
TRBV15	TRBJ1-5	CATSREGGNQPQHF
TRBV5-5	TRBJ1-1	CASSLAGAGGRNTEAFF
TRBV12-3/TRBV12-4	TRBJ1-2	CASSPIDRDGYTF
TRBV29-1	TRBJ1-3	CSVELLSSGNTIYF
TRBV6-5	TRBJ1-6	CASLDRANSPLHF
TRBV7-3	TRBJ2-3	CASSPGGSTDTQYF
TRBV28	TRBJ1-6	CASSLTGFYSPLHF
TRBV7-2	TRBJ2-7	CASRHKGLLGTRSYEQYF
TRBV28	TRBJ2-1	CASSPNGGDEQFF
TRBV27	TRBJ2-7	CASSLLRAVHEQYF
TRBV5-5	TRBJ1-5	CASGEWEGLNQPQHF
TRBV19	TRBJ1-1	CASRSLRQGANTEAFF
TRBV28	TRBJ1-2	CASSLDSFVLEGYTF
TRBV19	TRBJ1-2	CASTRKGGPDTYGYTF
TRBV6-5	TRBJ1-1	CASSYRQASNTEAFF
TRBV6-5	TRBJ1-5	CASSYPGTGYQHF
TRBV7-2	TRBJ1-5	CASSLEGSGNQPQHF
TRBV6-4	TRBJ2-1	CASSDREGTHYNEQFF
TRBV9	TRBJ2-2	CASSVEGLSTGELFF
TRBV5-4	TRBJ2-5	CASRDRDQETQYF
TRBV5-1	TRBJ2-1	CASSLTGASYNEQFF
TRBV4-2	TRBJ2-7	CASSPEGGFYEQYF
TRBV7-8	TRBJ2-7	CASSPPSEGSRYF
TRBV7-9	TRBJ1-5	CASSPGQSYQPQHF
TRBV20-1	TRBJ2-1	CSASKSGTFSYNEQFF
TRBV19	TRBJ1-2	CASSVGGHYGYTF
TRBV11-2	TRBJ2-1	CASSRPTGGEQFF
TRBV3-1/TRBV3-2	TRBJ1-4	CASRGREGGEKLFF
TRBV6-5	TRBJ1-2	CASGNRVSYGYTF
TRBV27	TRBJ2-1	CASSSPGSGRAKGNEQFF
TRBV3-1/TRBV3-2	TRBJ2-7	CASEGRSSYEQYF
TRBV10-3	TRBJ2-1	CAIRGGGLGEQFF